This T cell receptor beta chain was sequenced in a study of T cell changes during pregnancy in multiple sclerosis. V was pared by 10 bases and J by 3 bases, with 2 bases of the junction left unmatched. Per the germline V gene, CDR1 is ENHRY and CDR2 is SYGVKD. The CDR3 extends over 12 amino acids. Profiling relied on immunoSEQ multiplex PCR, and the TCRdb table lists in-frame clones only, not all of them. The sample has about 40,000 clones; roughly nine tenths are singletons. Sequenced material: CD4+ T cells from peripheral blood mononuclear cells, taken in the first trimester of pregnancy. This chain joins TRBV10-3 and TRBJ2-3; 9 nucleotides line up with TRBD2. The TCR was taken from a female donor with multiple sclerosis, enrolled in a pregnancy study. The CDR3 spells CATRGGTDTQYF. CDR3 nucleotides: TGTGCCACGCGGGGGGGGACAGATACGCAGTATTTT.